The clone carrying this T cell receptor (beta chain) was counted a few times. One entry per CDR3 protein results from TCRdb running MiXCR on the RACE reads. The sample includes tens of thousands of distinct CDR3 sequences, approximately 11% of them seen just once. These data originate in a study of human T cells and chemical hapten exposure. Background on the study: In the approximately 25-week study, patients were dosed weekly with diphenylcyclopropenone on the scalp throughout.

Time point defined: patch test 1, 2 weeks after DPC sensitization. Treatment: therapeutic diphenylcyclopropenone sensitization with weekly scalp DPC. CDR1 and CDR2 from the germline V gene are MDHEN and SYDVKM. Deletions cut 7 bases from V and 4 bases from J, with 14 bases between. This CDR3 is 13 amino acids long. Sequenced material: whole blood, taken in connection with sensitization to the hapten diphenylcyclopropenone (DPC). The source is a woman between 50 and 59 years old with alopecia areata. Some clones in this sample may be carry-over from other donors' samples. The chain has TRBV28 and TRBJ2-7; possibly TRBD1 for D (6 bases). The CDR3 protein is CASTGQGRYEQYF. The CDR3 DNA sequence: TGTGCCAGCACGGGGCAGGGGCGGTACGAGCAGTACTTC.